The 21 T cell receptor beta chains given below trace back to one sample, sequenced in a study of T cells after yellow fever vaccination. Using its own MiXCR run on the 5' RACE reads, TCRdb lists one record per CDR3 protein. The sample includes nearly 550,000 distinct CDR3 sequences, less than 20% seen only once; the top ten take 13% to 15%. Sequences were derived from PBMCs, sampled 15 days after the yellow fever booster vaccination. These receptors originate from a man aged 25 to 40 who received the YFV17D yellow fever vaccine.

This clonotype was detected only a few times. This sequence joins TRBV12-3 or TRBV12-4 and TRBJ1-5; perhaps TRBD1 as D (6 bases). The CDR3 contains 15 residues. The V end lost 1 base, the J end lost 4 bases, and 11 bases lay between the germline ends. The DNA of the CDR3 is TGTGCCAGCAGTTTAGTAGGGACACCTAATCAGCCCCAGCATTTT. Amino acids: CASSLVGTPNQPQHF.

The rearrangement joins TRBV28 to TRBJ2-2; D unclear. V dropped 2 bases and J dropped 4 bases, with 17 bases sitting between them. The CDR3 runs 17 residues. Germline CDR1 and CDR2: MDHEN and SYDVKM. The chain's CDR3 is CASSLRRLRDTTGELFF. The CDR3 DNA follows: TGTGCCAGCAGTTTAAGGCGCCTTAGGGATACCACCGGGGAGCTGTTTTTT.

This sequence joins TRBV20-1 and TRBJ2-7; 9 bases are shared with TRBD2. V lost 6 bases, J lost 3 bases, and 3 bases stayed unmatched. The CDR3 runs to 12 residues. Germline V CDR1 and CDR2: DFQATT, SNEGSKA (reference sequence). CDR3 region: CSAYSGSYEQYF. The CDR3 DNA reads TGCAGTGCATATAGCGGGAGCTACGAGCAGTACTTC.

This clonotype occurred a few times. The chain recombines TRBV6-1 with TRBJ2-7; TRBD2 aligns across 10 bases. This CDR3 is built from 15 residues. V shed 6 bases and J 5 bases; nucleotides not matched to a gene: 10. Germline V lookup: CDR1 MNHNS, CDR2 SASEGT. This chain's CDR3 is CASSKLAGAKNEQYF. The DNA of the CDR3 is TGTGCCAGCAGCAAGCTAGCGGGAGCGAAGAACGAGCAGTACTTC.

This clonotype was observed a handful of times. One end of the junction fails to match germline, which may point to a read error. V is TRBV15 and J is TRBJ2-7; D might be TRBD2 (6 bases). CDR3 length: 15 residues. Germline CDR1 reads LNHNV; CDR2 reads YYDKDF (reference sequence). The CDR3 region is CATSRDRPFGGAVDF. The DNA of the CDR3 is TGTGCCACCAGCAGAGATAGGCCCTTCGGGGGAGCAGTAGACTTC. The whole variable domain, filled in from reference TRBV15 and TRBJ2-7, reads DAMVIQNPRYQVTQFGKPVTLSCSQTLNHNVMYWYQQKSSQAPKLLFHYYDKDFNNEADTPDNFQSRRPNTSFCFLDIRSPGLGDTAMYLCATSRDRPFGGAVDFGPGTRLTVT.

In its sample, this clonotype was seen a few times. The CDR3 sequence: CASSEYFEREGTDTQYF. The CDR3 DNA sequence: TGTGCCAGCAGTGAATATTTCGAACGGGAGGGCACAGATACGCAGTATTTT. The chain is built from TRBV25-1 and TRBJ2-3; 7 bases line up with TRBD2. The length of the CDR3 is 17 residues. V was pared by 0 bases and J by 1 base, with 7 bases of the junction left unmatched. Germline CDR1 reads MGHDK; CDR2 reads SYGVNS.

This clonotype was counted only a few times. This chain connects TRBV4-3 to TRBJ2-2, with a weak D call TRBD1 (5 bases). V gave up 1 base and J gave up 6 bases, with 9 bases separating them. CDR1 is LGHNA, CDR2 YSLEER, per germline. The CDR3 is made up of 14 amino acids. CDR3 region: CASSQVGHSGELFF. DNA of the CDR3: TGCGCCAGCAGCCAAGTCGGACACTCCGGGGAGCTGTTTTTT.

This clonotype was picked up a small number of times. The chain combines TRBV19 with TRBJ2-7, with D possibly called TRBD1 or TRBD2 (5 bases each). Germline lookup yields CDR1 LNHDA and CDR2 SQIVND (reference sequence). The CDR3 extends over 14 amino acids. V was cut by 2 bases and J by 1 base, with 9 bases left in between. The CDR3, as DNA: TGTGCCAGTAGTATAAGGGACGCATCCTACGAGCAGTACTTC. Residues: CASSIRDASYEQYF.

This chain connects TRBV19 to TRBJ2-7; TRBD1 agrees at 7 bases. This CDR3 spans 14 amino acids. CDR1 is LNHDA and CDR2 is SQIVND in the germline V gene (reference sequence). Germline trimming cut 4 bases from V and 1 base from J; bases unmatched to any gene: 4. The CDR3 DNA reads as TGTGCCAGTAGTACAGGGGGATATTCCTACGAGCAGTACTTC. Translation gives CASSTGGYSYEQYF.

This clonotype was seen only a few times. The rearrangement uses TRBV12-3 or TRBV12-4 and TRBJ2-5, with 7 bases fitting TRBD2. CDR3 size: 13 residues. The J segment lost 7 bases and the V segment lost 8 bases, leaving 10 bases of the junction unmatched. CDR3 coding DNA: TGTGCCAGCGCACCCCGGGAGGTGGGGACCCAGTACTTC. This translates into CASAPREVGTQYF.

The CDR3 DNA follows: TGTGCCAGCAGCCCTGGAAGACTGTACCAAGAGACCCAGTACTTC. This translates into CASSPGRLYQETQYF. J is TRBJ2-5 and V is TRBV12-3 or TRBV12-4; D not resolved. V shed 6 bases and J shed 0 bases, with 14 bases lying between them. The CDR3 totals 15 residues.

This clonotype has only a few counts. In DNA form, the CDR3 reads TGTGCCAGCAGCATACGCACCTCTACCCTGGCCCACGAGCAGTACTTC. Protein: CASSIRTSTLAHEQYF. This sequence joins TRBV25-1 and TRBJ2-7; D gene unclear. Per the germline V gene, CDR1 is MGHDK and CDR2 is SYGVNS. Trimming cost V 6 bases and J 5 bases, with 23 bases left between them. There are 16 residues in the CDR3.

In its sample, this clonotype was seen many times. The chain is built from TRBV7-2 and TRBJ2-1; D ambiguous. Germline loops: CDR1 SGHTA, CDR2 FQGNSA. The CDR3 is 11 residues long. The V end was cut by 3 bases, the J end by 3 bases, with 0 bases between. For the CDR3, the DNA is TGTGCCAGCAGCTTCTACAATGAGCAGTTCTTC. It yields the protein CASSFYNEQFF.

The DNA for the CDR3 is TGTGCCAGCAGCTTCGGGGGCGTGCAGTTCTTC. Residues: CASSFGGVQFF. The chain carries TRBV7-6 and TRBJ2-1, with D possibly called TRBD1 or TRBD2 (6 bases each). Germline lookup yields CDR1 SGHVS and CDR2 FNYEAQ. The CDR3 sequence is 11 residues long. Trimming removed 3 bases at V and 12 bases at J, with 9 bases between.

CDR3 DNA: TGTGCCAGCAGCCCCGCGGCGGAGTACGAGCAGTACTTC. This gives the protein CASSPAAEYEQYF. V and J are TRBV7-8 and TRBJ2-7; D call uncertain. There are 13 residues in the CDR3. With 5 bases removed from V and 4 bases from J, the gap between germline ends came to 12 bases. The germline V gene encodes CDR1 SGHVS and CDR2 FQNEAQ.

This clonotype was picked up one time. The chain combines TRBV7-8 with TRBJ1-1; 7 bases are shared with TRBD1. Germline V gene sequence: CDR1 SGHVS, CDR2 FQNEAQ. With V trimmed by 1 base and J by 0 bases, 8 bases remained unmatched. The CDR3 length is 17 residues. The CDR3 region is CASSLGSPQGMNTEAFF. The CDR3 DNA follows: TGTGCCAGCAGCTTAGGATCCCCACAGGGGATGAACACTGAAGCTTTCTTT.

The chain is built from TRBV6-2 or TRBV6-3 and TRBJ2-1; 7 bases are shared with TRBD2. V shed 4 bases, J shed 6 bases, and the junction held 15 bases outside the gene matches. The V gene's germline CDR1 is MNHEY and CDR2 SVGEGT. The CDR3 runs 17 residues. The CDR3 nucleotides are TGTGCCAGCAGTTCTAATATAGCGGGTGCGCTTGGCAATGAGCAGTTCTTC. Its translation: CASSSNIAGALGNEQFF.

The chain carries TRBV12-3 or TRBV12-4 and TRBJ2-1, with 9 bases matching TRBD1. Unmatched junction bases numbered 9, after V lost 6 bases and J lost 9 bases. The CDR3 covers 14 residues. CDR3 DNA: TGTGCCAGCAGGGGGACAGGGTCGGTCGGTGAGCAGTTCTTC. Protein sequence: CASRGTGSVGEQFF.

The chain has TRBV2 and TRBJ2-5; possibly TRBD1 or TRBD2 for D (5 bases each). This CDR3 has 14 amino acids. Germline CDR1 reads SNHLY; CDR2 reads FYNNEI. V lost 7 bases and J 5 bases, leaving 17 bases between the germline ends. The CDR3 DNA reads TGTGCCAGCATGGGGCGTTCTTCGGGGGAGACCCAGTACTTC. This encodes CASMGRSSGETQYF.

This clonotype was found many times. The rearrangement uses TRBV5-4 and TRBJ2-2, with 11 bases identical to TRBD2. CDR1 SGHNT and CDR2 YYREEE come from the germline V gene (reference sequence). The junction had 0 bases not matched to a gene; V was cut back by 2 bases and J by 3 bases. The CDR3 length is 15 residues. CDR3 DNA: TGTGCCAGCAGCTTACTAGCGGGAGACACCGGGGAGCTGTTTTTT. It codes for CASSLLAGDTGELFF.

This clonotype was detected only a few times. J is TRBJ2-3 and V is TRBV10-3; TRBD2 agrees at 9 bases. CDR1 and CDR2 (germline): ENHRY, SYGVKD. Germline trimming cut 4 bases from V and 1 base from J; bases unmatched to any gene: 3. The CDR3 consists of 15 residues. This CDR3 is CAISGLAGRTDTQYF. The CDR3 bases are TGTGCCATCAGTGGCCTAGCGGGACGCACAGATACGCAGTATTTT.